This T cell receptor (beta chain) is from a study of siplizumab effects on memory and regulatory T cells. General study findings and limits: Most proliferating CD4+ or CD8+ clones, roughly 75-97%, had no naive or memory assignment. The suppressive capacity of proliferating Tregs from siplizumab cultures remained unconfirmed. Siplizumab caused a significant drop in alloreactive sequences traceable to unstimulated CD4+ memory cells. Unstimulated subsets contained matches for only a minor fraction of alloreactive clones.

V dropped 6 bases and J dropped 3 bases, with 15 bases sitting between them. The germline V gene encodes CDR1 LNHDA and CDR2 SQIVND (reference sequence). This CDR3 has 15 amino acids. This clone was detected only once. The target antigen is unknown. Repertoires were generated with immunoSEQ multiplex PCR, while TCRdb's copy carries only in-frame clones and drops some. The profile shows more than 85,000 clones, about 90% of them singletons. Input material: Tregs sorted from blood. The TCR originated in a human donor in good health. The J gene is TRBJ2-1, the V gene TRBV19; D remains unclear. CDR3 DNA sequence: TGTGCCAGTAGAAGGGCCAGCGCATACTACAATGAGCAGTTCTTC. Its protein is CASRRASAYYNEQFF.